The rows below give T cell receptor beta chains drawn from one sample of a study of radiotherapy plus CTLA-4 blockade in lung cancer. The assay was immunoSEQ multiplex PCR, and TCRdb's table has in-frame clones only and misses some. The sample holds around 82,000 clones, 84% seen once. Sequencing was performed on peripheral blood, taken from a patient treated with radiotherapy plus ipilimumab. The receptor source for this set is a human donor with non-small cell lung cancer who had stable disease on radiotherapy plus ipilimumab. The CDR3 runs from the conserved cysteine through the conserved F or W. A D gene is named only where the DNA matches it firmly.

V gene	D gene	J gene	CDR3 protein	CDR3 DNA
TRBV19	TRBD1	TRBJ1-5	CASRQQGGSDQPQHF	TGTGCCAGTAGACAGCAGGGGGGTTCGGATCAGCCCCAGCATTTT
TRBV7-9	-	TRBJ1-3	CASSPAASGNTIYF	TGTGCCAGCAGCCCCGCTGCCTCTGGAAACACCATATATTTT
TRBV7-8	-	TRBJ1-5	CASSLAGTNQPQHF	TGTGCCAGCAGCTTAGCGGGCACGAATCAGCCCCAGCATTTT
TRBV5-1	-	TRBJ1-2	CASTPHGDIDYGYTF	TGCGCCAGCACACCTCACGGGGACATTGACTATGGCTACACCTTC
TRBV14	-	TRBJ2-5	CASSQESRGETQYF	TGTGCCAGCAGCCAAGAGTCAAGAGGAGAGACCCAGTACTTC
TRBV30	-	TRBJ2-3	CAWSVRRTDTQYF	TGTGCCTGGAGTGTACGTCGCACAGATACGCAGTATTTT
TRBV28	-	TRBJ1-5	CASSLEFQTNQPQHF	TGTGCCAGCAGTTTAGAGTTCCAGACAAATCAGCCCCAGCATTTT
TRBV28	-	TRBJ2-7	CASSTPGTWTALYEQYF	TGTGCCAGCAGCACCCCCGGGACATGGACTGCCTTATACGAGCAGTACTTC
TRBV11-2	-	TRBJ1-2	CASSLDPGTYYGYTF	TGTGCCAGCAGCTTAGACCCCGGTACTTACTATGGCTACACCTTC
TRBV7-9	TRBD1	TRBJ1-4	CASSNRGGDEKLFF	TGTGCCAGCAGCAACAGGGGAGGGGATGAAAAACTGTTTTTT